This T cell receptor beta chain was identified in a study of T cells in Graves' hyperthyroidism and ophthalmopathy. Turning to the study itself: Any treatment followed the collection of peripheral blood at initial diagnosis.

RNA transcripts served as the template for amplifying TCR beta CDR3 regions. With the HTBI primer set, the TCR CDR3 went through a first round of RT-PCR. Each CDR3 protein gets one entry after TCRdb re-called the multiplex PCR reads with MiXCR. The table records roughly 420,000 distinct CDR3 sequences, roughly 13% of them present only once. This clonotype was observed a single time. Mismatch with germline at one junction end may stem from a read error. This CDR3 is 15 amino acids long. For Graves' hyperthyroidism to be stable, ophthalmopathy could not progress within 18 months. Patients showing uncontrolled infection, other autoimmune disease, pregnancy or lactation were ineligible. Thyroid ultrasound and orbital computed tomography, with clinical symptoms and serum thyroxine and TRAb, informed diagnoses.

Sequencing input: blood. The J gene is TRBJ2-7, the V gene TRBV12-3 or TRBV12-4; 9 nucleotides match TRBD1. The receptor was derived from a woman between 18 and 30 years old with Graves' hyperthyroidism. The CDR3 spells CASSPGQGTFYGQYF. The CDR3 nucleotides are TGTGCCAGCAGTCCGGGACAGGGAACTTTCTACGGGCAGTACTTC.